The clone carrying this T cell receptor (beta chain) was observed a handful of times. As originally analysed: Amplification with reference gene primers provided the estimates of nucleated cell counts. Using immunoSEQ multiplex PCR, the repertoire was profiled, and TCRdb retains in-frame clones only, with some absent. V and J calls and clone size follow that table, whereas D and trimming were derived from the DNA. The data show a few hundred thousand clones, around 89% seen once. CDR1 and CDR2 (germline): SGHTA, FQGTGA. Losses at the gene ends were 5 bases for V and 2 bases for J; bases not matched to a gene: 7. The CDR3 runs to 15 residues. The data originate from a study of blood T cell repertoires in COVID-19. The overall study: Sites in the United States, Italy and Spain provided acute and convalescent COVID-19 samples.

Assignment of participants to cohorts was predicated upon participant-reported clinical history. Cohort 3 recovered donors had two negative PCRs, clearance, or symptom resolution. The sequencing input was PBMCs or T cells enriched from blood (not recorded which). The chain joins TRBV7-3 to TRBJ2-7; 9 bases align to TRBD1. The receptor's source is a woman aged 45-59 years who had recovered from COVID-19. The chain's CDR3 is CASSHDRGSAYEQYF. As DNA, the CDR3 is TGTGCCAGCAGCCACGACAGGGGGTCAGCCTACGAGCAGTACTTC. Full variable domain (remainder filled in from reference TRBV7-3 and TRBJ2-7): GAGVSQTPSNKVTEKGKYVELRCDPISGHTALYWYRQSLGQGPEFLIYFQGTGAADDSGLPNDRFFAVRPEGSVSTLKIQRTERGDSAVYLCASSHDRGSAYEQYFGPGTRLTVT.